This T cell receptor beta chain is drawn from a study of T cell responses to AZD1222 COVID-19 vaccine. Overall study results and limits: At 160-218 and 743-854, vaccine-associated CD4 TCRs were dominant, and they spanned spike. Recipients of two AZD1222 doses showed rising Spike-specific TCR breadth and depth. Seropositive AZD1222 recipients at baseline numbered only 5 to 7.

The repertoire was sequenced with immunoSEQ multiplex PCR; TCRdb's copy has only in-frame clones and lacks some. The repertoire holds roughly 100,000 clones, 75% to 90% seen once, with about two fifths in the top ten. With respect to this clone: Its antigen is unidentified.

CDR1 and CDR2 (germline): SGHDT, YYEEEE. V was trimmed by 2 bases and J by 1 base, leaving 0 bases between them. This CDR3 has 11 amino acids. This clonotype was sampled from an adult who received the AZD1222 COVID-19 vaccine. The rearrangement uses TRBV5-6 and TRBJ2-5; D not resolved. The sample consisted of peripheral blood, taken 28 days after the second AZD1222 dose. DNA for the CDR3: TGTGCCAGCAGCTTCCAAGAGACCCAGTACTTC. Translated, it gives CASSFQETQYF.